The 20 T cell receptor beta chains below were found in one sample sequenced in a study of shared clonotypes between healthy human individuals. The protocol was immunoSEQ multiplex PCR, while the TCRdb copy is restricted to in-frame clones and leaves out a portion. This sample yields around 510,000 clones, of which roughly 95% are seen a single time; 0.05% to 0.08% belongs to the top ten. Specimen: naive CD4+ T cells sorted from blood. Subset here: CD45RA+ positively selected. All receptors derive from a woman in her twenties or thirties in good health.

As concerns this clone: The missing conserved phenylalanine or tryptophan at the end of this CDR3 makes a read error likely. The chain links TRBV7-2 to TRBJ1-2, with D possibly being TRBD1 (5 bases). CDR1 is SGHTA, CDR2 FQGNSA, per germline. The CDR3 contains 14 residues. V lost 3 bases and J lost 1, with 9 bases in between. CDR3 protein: CASSFRDGNYGYTL. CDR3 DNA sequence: TGTGCCAGCAGCTTCCGGGACGGTAACTATGGCTACACCCTC.

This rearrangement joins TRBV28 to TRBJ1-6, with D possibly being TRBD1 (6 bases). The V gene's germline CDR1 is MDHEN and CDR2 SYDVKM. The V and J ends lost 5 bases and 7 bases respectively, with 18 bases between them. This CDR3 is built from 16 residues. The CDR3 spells CASSPAKQGWNSPLHF. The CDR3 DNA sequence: TGTGCCAGCAGTCCTGCGAAACAGGGATGGAATTCACCCCTCCACTTT.

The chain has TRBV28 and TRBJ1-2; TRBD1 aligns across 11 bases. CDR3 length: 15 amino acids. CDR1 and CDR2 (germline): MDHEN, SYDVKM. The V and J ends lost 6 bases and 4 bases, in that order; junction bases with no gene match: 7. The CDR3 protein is CASRTGQGVIYGYTF. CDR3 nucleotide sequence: TGTGCCAGCAGAACGGGACAGGGGGTTATCTATGGCTACACCTTC.

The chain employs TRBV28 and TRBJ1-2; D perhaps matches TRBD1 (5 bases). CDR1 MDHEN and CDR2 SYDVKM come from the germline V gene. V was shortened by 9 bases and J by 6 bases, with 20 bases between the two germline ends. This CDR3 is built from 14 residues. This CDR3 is CASDPFGGADGYTF. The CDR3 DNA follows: TGTGCCAGTGACCCTTTTGGAGGGGCAGATGGCTACACCTTC.

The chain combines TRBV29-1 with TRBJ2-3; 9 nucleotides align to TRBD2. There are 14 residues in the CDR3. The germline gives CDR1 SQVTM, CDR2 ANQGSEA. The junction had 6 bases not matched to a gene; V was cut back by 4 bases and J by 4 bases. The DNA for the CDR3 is TGCAGCGTTGCTAGTAGCGGGAGTGCAGATACGCAGTATTTT. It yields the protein CSVASSGSADTQYF.

CDR3 DNA sequence: TGCGCCAGCAGCCCGGGGACTAGCGGCTACGAGCAGTACTTC. Translating it yields CASSPGTSGYEQYF. This chain connects TRBV4-1 to TRBJ2-5; TRBD2 matches at 11 bases. The DNA matches TRBJ2-7 better at its end, which makes the J call doubtful. The germline V gene has CDR1 MGHRA and CDR2 YSYEKL. The CDR3 has 14 amino acids.

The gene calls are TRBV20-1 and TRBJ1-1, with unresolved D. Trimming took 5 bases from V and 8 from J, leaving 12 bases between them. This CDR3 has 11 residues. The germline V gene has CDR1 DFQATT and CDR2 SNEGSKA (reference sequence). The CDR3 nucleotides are TGCAGTGCTCCCGCGGGCAGAGAAGCTTTCTTT. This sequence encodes CSAPAGREAFF.

CDR3 loop: CASSLIAGGRLETQYF. DNA for the CDR3: TGTGCCAGCAGTTTAATAGCGGGAGGGCGATTAGAGACCCAGTACTTC. The J gene is TRBJ2-5, the V gene TRBV27, with 11 bases matching TRBD2. After removal of 2 bases from V and 4 bases from J, the junction contained 6 bases not matched to a gene. This CDR3 is built from 16 residues. Germline CDR1 MNHEY, CDR2 SMNVEV (reference sequence).

The CDR3 region has the DNA TGTGCCAGTAGTACCCAGGCCTTTGGGGCCAACGTCCTGACTTTC. Its translation is CASSTQAFGANVLTF. V and J are TRBV19 and TRBJ2-6; no clear D gene. CDR3 length equals 15 residues. CDR1 is LNHDA and CDR2 is SQIVND in the germline V gene (reference sequence). The V end was cut by 4 bases, the J end by 3 bases, with 10 bases between.

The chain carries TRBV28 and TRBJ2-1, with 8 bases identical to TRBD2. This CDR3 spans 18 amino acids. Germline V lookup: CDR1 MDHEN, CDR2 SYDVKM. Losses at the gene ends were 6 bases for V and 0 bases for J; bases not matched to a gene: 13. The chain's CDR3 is CASSGRGGSKSSYNEQFF. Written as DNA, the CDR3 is TGTGCCAGCAGCGGACGGGGGGGCTCGAAGAGCTCCTACAATGAGCAGTTCTTC.

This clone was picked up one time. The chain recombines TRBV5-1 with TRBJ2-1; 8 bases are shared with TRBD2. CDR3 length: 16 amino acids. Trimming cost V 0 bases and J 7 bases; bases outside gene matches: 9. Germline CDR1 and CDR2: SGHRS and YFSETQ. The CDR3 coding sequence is TGCGCCAGCAGCTTGGAGGCCGCGGGAGGAGAAAATGAGCAGTTCTTC. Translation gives CASSLEAAGGENEQFF.

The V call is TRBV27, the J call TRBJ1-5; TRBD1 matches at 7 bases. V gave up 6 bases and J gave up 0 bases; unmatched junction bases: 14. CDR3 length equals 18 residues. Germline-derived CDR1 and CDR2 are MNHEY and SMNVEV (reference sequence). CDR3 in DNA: TGTGCCAGCAGCCTACAGGGGCCGAAAACCTTTAGCAATCAGCCCCAGCATTTT. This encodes CASSLQGPKTFSNQPQHF.

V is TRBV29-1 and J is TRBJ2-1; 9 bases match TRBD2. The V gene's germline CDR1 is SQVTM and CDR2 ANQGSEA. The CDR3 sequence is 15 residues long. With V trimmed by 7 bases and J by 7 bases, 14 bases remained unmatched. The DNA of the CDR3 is TGCAGCGCCCAACGCGGGACTAGCAGCTCAAATGAGCAGTTCTTC. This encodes CSAQRGTSSSNEQFF.

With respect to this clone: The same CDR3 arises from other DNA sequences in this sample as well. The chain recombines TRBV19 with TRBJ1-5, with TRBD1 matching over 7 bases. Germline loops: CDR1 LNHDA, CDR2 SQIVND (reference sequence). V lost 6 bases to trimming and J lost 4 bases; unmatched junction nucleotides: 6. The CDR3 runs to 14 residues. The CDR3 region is CASSIGRGNQPQHF. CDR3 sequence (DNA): TGTGCCAGTAGCATTGGCAGGGGGAATCAGCCCCAGCATTTT.

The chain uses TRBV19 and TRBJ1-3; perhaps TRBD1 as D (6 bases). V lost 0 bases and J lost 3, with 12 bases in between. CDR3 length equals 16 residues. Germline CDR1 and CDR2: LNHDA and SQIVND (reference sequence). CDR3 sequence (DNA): TGTGCCAGTAGTATAGATCGACAGGCTTTTGGAAACACCATATATTTT. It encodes CASSIDRQAFGNTIYF.

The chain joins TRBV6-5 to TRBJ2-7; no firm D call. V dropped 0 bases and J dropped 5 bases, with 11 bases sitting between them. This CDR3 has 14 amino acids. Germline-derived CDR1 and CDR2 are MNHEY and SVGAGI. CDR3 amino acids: CASSYSSAVDEQYF. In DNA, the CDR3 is TGTGCCAGCAGTTACTCGAGCGCCGTGGACGAGCAGTACTTC.

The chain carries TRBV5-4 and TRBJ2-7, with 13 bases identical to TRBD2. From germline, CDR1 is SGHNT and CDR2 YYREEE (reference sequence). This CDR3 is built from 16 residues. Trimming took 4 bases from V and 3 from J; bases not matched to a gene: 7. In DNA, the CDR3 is TGTGCCAGCAGCGCAACTAGCGGGAGGGCCTACTACGAGCAGTACTTC. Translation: CASSATSGRAYYEQYF.

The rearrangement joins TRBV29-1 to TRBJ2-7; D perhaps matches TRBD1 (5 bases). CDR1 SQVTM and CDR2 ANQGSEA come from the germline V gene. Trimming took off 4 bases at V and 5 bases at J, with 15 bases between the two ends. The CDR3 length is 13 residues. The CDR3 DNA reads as TGCAGCGTTGGACAGACCAAAGGCAACGAGCAGTACTTC. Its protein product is CSVGQTKGNEQYF.

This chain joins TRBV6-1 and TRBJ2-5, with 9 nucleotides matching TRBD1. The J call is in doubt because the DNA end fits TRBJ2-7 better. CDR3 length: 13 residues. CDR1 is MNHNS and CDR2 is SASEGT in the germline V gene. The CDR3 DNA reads TGTGCCACCAGGCCGGGACAGGGACACGAGCAGTACTTC. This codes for CATRPGQGHEQYF.

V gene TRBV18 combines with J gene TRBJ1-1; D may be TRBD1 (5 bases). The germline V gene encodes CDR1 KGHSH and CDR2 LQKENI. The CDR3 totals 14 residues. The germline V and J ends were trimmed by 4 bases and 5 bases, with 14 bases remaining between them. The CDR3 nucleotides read TGTGCCAGCTCACAACGGGAGGGGAGTACTGAAGCTTTCTTT. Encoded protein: CASSQREGSTEAFF.